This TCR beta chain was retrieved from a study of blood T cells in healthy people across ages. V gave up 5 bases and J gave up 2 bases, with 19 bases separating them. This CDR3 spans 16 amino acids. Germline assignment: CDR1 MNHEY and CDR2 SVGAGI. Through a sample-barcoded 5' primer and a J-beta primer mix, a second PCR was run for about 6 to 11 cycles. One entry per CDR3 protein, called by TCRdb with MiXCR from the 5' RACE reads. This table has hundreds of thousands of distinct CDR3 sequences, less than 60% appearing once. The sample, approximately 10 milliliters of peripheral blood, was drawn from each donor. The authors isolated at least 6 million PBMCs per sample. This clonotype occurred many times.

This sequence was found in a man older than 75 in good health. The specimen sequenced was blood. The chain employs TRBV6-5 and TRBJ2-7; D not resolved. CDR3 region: CASSRTLNAPTYEQYF. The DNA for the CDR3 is TGTGCCAGCAGTCGCACCCTTAATGCGCCCACCTACGAGCAGTACTTC.